One sample yielded the 17 T cell receptor beta chains listed below, sequenced in a study of blood T cell repertoires in COVID-19. The protocol was immunoSEQ multiplex PCR, while the TCRdb copy is restricted to in-frame clones and leaves out a portion. Of more than 200,000 clones listed, around nine tenths were seen once; the top ten hold 1.5% to 2%. The sample comprised PBMCs or T cells enriched from blood (not recorded which). The receptors stem from a woman between 18 and 29 years old who had recovered from COVID-19.

The chain links TRBV5-4 to TRBJ2-1; 7 nucleotides agree with TRBD2. The length of the CDR3 is 15 residues. V gave up 2 bases and J gave up 9 bases; unmatched junction bases: 11. Germline CDR1 and CDR2: SGHNT and YYREEE (reference sequence). CDR3 in DNA: TGTGCCAGCAGCTTTTCAAGCGGGATTAGTAGTGAGCAGTTCTTC. This codes for CASSFSSGISSEQFF.

Written as DNA, the CDR3 is TGTGCCAGCAGCAAAAGGCGAGGACAGGGGGGATATGGCTACACCTTC. Its protein is CASSKRRGQGGYGYTF. The chain uses TRBV21-1 and TRBJ1-2; the D call in the table, TRBD1, was not verified against the DNA. TRBV21-1 is a pseudogene segment. This CDR3 is 16 amino acids long.

This clone appeared a few times. The CDR3 sequence: CASRGGDTPNGNEKLFF. Written as DNA, the CDR3 is TGTGCCAGTAGAGGGGGGGACACCCCGAATGGGAATGAAAAACTGTTTTTT. This chain links TRBV19 with TRBJ1-4; the D gene is possibly TRBD1 (6 bases). This CDR3 region has 17 residues. CDR1 LNHDA and CDR2 SQIVND come from the germline V gene (reference sequence). V was shortened by 6 bases and J by 5 bases, with 22 bases between the two germline ends. Together with reference TRBV19 and TRBJ1-4, the CDR3 gives the full variable domain: DGGITQSPKYLFRKEGQNVTLSCEQNLNHDAMYWYRQDPGQGLRLIYYSQIVNDFQKGDIAEGYSVSREKKESFPLTVTSAQKNPTAFYLCASRGGDTPNGNEKLFFGSGTQLSVL.

The chain carries TRBV6-1 and TRBJ2-2; D unresolved. Germline values: CDR1 MNHNS, CDR2 SASEGT. V was cut by 3 bases and J by 10 bases, with 15 bases left in between. The CDR3 is made up of 14 amino acids. CDR3 DNA sequence: TGTGCCAGCAGTGATGCGGTGGTGGCGGAGGAGCTGTTTTTT. Protein product: CASSDAVVAEELFF.

This chain uses TRBV11-3 with TRBJ2-6, with D tentatively TRBD1 (5 bases). Germline loops: CDR1 SGHNT, CDR2 YENEEA. The CDR3 consists of 17 residues. Trimming left V 1 base short and J 3 bases short, with 13 bases between. This CDR3 is CASSLGQGTDGANVLTF. The CDR3 bases are TGTGCCAGCAGCTTAGGGCAGGGAACCGATGGGGCCAACGTCCTGACTTTC.

The rearrangement uses TRBV27 and TRBJ1-5, with 9 nucleotides matching TRBD1. Per the germline V gene, CDR1 is MNHEY and CDR2 is SMNVEV (reference sequence). Unmatched junction bases numbered 4, after V lost 3 bases and J lost 4 bases. The CDR3 covers 15 residues. The CDR3 nucleotides read TGTGCCAGCAGTTTCGGGACAGGGTCGAATCAGCCCCAGCATTTT. This sequence encodes CASSFGTGSNQPQHF.

The chain links TRBV3-1 (or the pseudogene TRBV3-2) to TRBJ2-7; 7 bases match TRBD2. V lost 5 bases to trimming and J lost 6 bases; unmatched junction nucleotides: 10. The CDR3 contains 14 residues. Germline V lookup: CDR1 LGHDT, CDR2 YNNKEL (reference sequence). CDR3 bases: TGTGCCAGCAGCTTGGGCGGGAGCCTGCCCGAGCAGTACTTC. Amino acid sequence: CASSLGGSLPEQYF.

This rearrangement joins TRBV1 to TRBJ2-1; TRBD2, the table's D call, lacks a check against the DNA. TRBV1 constitutes a pseudogene. The CDR3 has 15 amino acids. The CDR3 protein is CTSSNRLRPYNEQFF. CDR3 sequence (DNA): TGCACCAGCAGTAACCGACTACGACCCTACAATGAGCAGTTCTTC.

The rearrangement uses TRBV2 and TRBJ2-3; D is perhaps TRBD2 (6 bases). The V end was cut by 6 bases, the J end by 3 bases, with 16 bases between. Germline loops: CDR1 SNHLY, CDR2 FYNNEI. This CDR3 is 15 amino acids long. The CDR3 here is CASRPGTGLTDTQYF. CDR3 bases: TGTGCCAGCAGACCCGGGACTGGATTGACAGATACGCAGTATTTT.

The gene calls are TRBV10-3 and TRBJ1-2, with 7 bases aligning to TRBD1. V gave up 4 bases and J gave up 6 bases; unmatched junction bases: 5. The germline gives CDR1 ENHRY, CDR2 SYGVKD. The CDR3 has 13 residues. The CDR3 reads CAISVWQGDGYTF. CDR3 nucleotides: TGTGCCATCAGTGTATGGCAGGGGGATGGCTACACCTTC.

This clone was seen a handful of times. The DNA of the CDR3 is TGTGCCAGCAGCCGCAATAAAGGGAGCGAGCAGTACTTC. Protein: CASSRNKGSEQYF. This sequence joins TRBV11-1 and TRBJ2-7, with D perhaps TRBD2 (5 bases). The CDR3 contains 13 residues. Trimming shortened V by 5 bases and J by 6 bases, and 14 bases separated the two germline ends. Per germline, CDR1 SGHAT and CDR2 FQDESV (reference sequence).

CDR3 nucleotides: TGTGCCAGCAGCTTAAGGGGGCAGATCACAGATACGCAGTATTTT. As protein: CASSLRGQITDTQYF. The chain employs TRBV7-3 and TRBJ2-3, with D maybe TRBD1 (6 bases). Germline CDR1 SGHTA, CDR2 FQGTGA. V shed 1 base and J shed 2 bases, with 10 bases lying between them. The CDR3 runs to 15 residues.

The chain is built from TRBV7-8 and TRBJ1-5, with 9 bases matching TRBD1. Unmatched junction bases numbered 12, after V lost 1 base and J lost 5 bases. CDR3 length equals 18 residues. Per the germline V gene, CDR1 is SGHVS and CDR2 is FQNEAQ. For the CDR3, the DNA is TGTGCCAGCAGCTTAGGAGTGAGACAGGGGGGATCTCATCAGCCCCAGCATTTT. This codes for CASSLGVRQGGSHQPQHF.

This clone was counted once. This chain connects TRBV5-1 to TRBJ2-2, with 7 bases identical to TRBD2. The V gene's germline CDR1 is SGHRS and CDR2 YFSETQ. CDR3 length equals 15 residues. V shed 5 bases and J 4 bases; nucleotides not matched to a gene: 8. CDR3 in amino acids: CASRVAGVRTGELFF. CDR3 bases: TGCGCCAGCAGGGTGGCGGGAGTCCGCACCGGGGAGCTGTTTTTT.

The chain is built from TRBV11-2 and TRBJ2-1; D might be TRBD2 (5 bases). There are 15 residues in the CDR3. V was pared by 5 bases and J by 1 base, with 12 bases between. Germline V gene sequence: CDR1 SGHAT, CDR2 FQNNGV. CDR3 residues: CASSPGLESYNEQFF. CDR3 sequence (DNA): TGTGCCAGCAGCCCAGGACTTGAATCCTACAATGAGCAGTTCTTC.

The rearrangement joins TRBV5-1 to TRBJ2-1, with D possibly TRBD1 on 5 matching bases. CDR1 and CDR2 (germline): SGHRS, YFSETQ. With 0 bases removed from V and 5 bases from J, the gap between germline ends came to 9 bases. The length of the CDR3 is 14 residues. CDR3 nucleotide sequence: TGCGCCAGCAGCTTGGGACAGTACCACAATGAGCAGTTCTTC. This translates into CASSLGQYHNEQFF.

The V call is TRBV7-2, the J call TRBJ2-1, with 9 positions matching TRBD1. Per the germline V gene, CDR1 is SGHTA and CDR2 is FQGNSA. With V trimmed by 1 base and J by 6 bases, 4 bases remained unmatched. The CDR3 is 15 residues long. This CDR3 reads CASSLGQGGPNEQFF. Here the CDR3 DNA reads TGTGCCAGCAGCTTAGGACAGGGGGGCCCCAATGAGCAGTTCTTC.